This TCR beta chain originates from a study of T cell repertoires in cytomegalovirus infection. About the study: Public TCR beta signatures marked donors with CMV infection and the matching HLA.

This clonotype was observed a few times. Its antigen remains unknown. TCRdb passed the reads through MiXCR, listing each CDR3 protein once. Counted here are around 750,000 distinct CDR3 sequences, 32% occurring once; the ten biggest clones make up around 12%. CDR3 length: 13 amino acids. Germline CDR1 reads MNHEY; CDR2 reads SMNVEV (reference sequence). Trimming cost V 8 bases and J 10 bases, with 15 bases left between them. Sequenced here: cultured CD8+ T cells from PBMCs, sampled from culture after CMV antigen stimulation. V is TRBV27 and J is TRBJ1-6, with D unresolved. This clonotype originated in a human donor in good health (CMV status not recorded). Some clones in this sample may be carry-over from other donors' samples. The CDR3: CASLGEGNSPLHF. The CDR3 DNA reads TGTGCCAGCCTCGGAGAGGGAAACTCACCCCTCCACTTT.